This T cell receptor (beta chain) was recovered during a study of chemoradiotherapy in HPV16-positive cancers. Method: immunoSEQ multiplex PCR; TCRdb's copy keeps in-frame clones and lacks some. The table has about 32,000 clones, approximately 88% seen once. The source is a human donor with HPV-associated anogenital cancer. The source material was blood, sampled from a patient who underwent chemoradiotherapy.

CDR3 bases: TGCGCCAGCAGCCGCACCGGGACAGGAAGTGAAAAACTGTTTTTT. It is translated as CASSRTGTGSEKLFF. The chain recombines TRBV4-1 with TRBJ1-4; 8 bases agree with TRBD1. The CDR3 runs 15 residues. Germline values: CDR1 MGHRA, CDR2 YSYEKL. J lost 7 bases, V lost 4 bases, and 8 bases had no gene match.